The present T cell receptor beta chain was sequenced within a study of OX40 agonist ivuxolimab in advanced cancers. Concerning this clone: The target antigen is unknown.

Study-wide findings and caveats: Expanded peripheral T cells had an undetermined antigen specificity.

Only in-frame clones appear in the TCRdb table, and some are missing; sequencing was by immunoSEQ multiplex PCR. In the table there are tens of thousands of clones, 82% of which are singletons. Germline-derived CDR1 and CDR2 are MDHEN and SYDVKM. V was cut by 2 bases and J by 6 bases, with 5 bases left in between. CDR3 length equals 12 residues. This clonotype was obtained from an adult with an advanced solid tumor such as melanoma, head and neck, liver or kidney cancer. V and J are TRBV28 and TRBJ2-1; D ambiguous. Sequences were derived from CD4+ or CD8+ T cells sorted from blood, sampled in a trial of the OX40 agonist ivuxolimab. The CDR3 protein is CASSLGVNEQFF. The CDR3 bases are TGTGCCAGCAGTTTAGGGGTCAATGAGCAGTTCTTC.